The 5 T cell receptor beta chains in this list originate from one sample, sequenced in a study of CD8 T cells in Susac syndrome. The RNA, roughly 0.45 to 1 ug, was put through reverse transcription using random hexamers. TCRdb fed the immunoSEQ multiplex PCR reads into MiXCR, producing one record per CDR3 protein. Altogether under 85,000 distinct CDR3 sequences are present, roughly 94% being singletons, with the ten largest covering around 0.94%. Sequencing was done on a sample of CD8+ T cells from PBMCs. The receptors were sampled from a human donor with Susac syndrome.

The chain couples TRBV7-9 to TRBJ1-1; 8 positions match TRBD1. Germline CDR1 reads SEHNR; CDR2 reads FQNEAQ (reference sequence). This CDR3 has 14 residues. The V and J ends lost 4 bases and 4 bases, in that order; junction bases with no gene match: 5. CDR3 DNA sequence: TGTGCCAGCAGCTCGACAGGGGTGGGCACTGAAGCTTTCTTT. Encoded protein: CASSSTGVGTEAFF.

This chain connects TRBV20-1 to TRBJ1-2; D not certain. Trimming stripped 3 bases from V and 3 bases from J, with 11 bases between. Germline CDR1 is DFQATT and CDR2 is SNEGSKA (reference sequence). This CDR3 region has 13 residues. CDR3 residues: CSASGWEYYGYTF. The CDR3 coding sequence is TGCAGTGCTAGTGGCTGGGAATACTATGGCTACACCTTC.

The chain couples TRBV3-1 to TRBJ1-1; D not resolved. CDR3 length: 13 residues. CDR1 and CDR2 from the germline V gene are LGHDT and YNNKEL (reference sequence). V lost 2 bases to trimming and J lost 1 base, with 5 bases between them. The CDR3 sequence is CASSQKENTEAFF. The CDR3 coding sequence is TGTGCCAGCAGCCAAAAGGAGAACACTGAAGCTTTCTTT.

The chain is built from TRBV20-1 and TRBJ2-2, with D uncertain. Germline CDR1 and CDR2: DFQATT and SNEGSKA (reference sequence). V was pared by 5 bases and J by 6 bases, with 7 bases between. The CDR3 sequence is 11 residues long. CDR3 region: CSAVRPGELFF. DNA for the CDR3: TGCAGTGCTGTCAGGCCCGGGGAGCTGTTTTTT.

CDR3 region: CASSLVGENTGELFF. As DNA, the CDR3 is TGTGCCAGCAGCTTAGTAGGGGAGAACACCGGGGAGCTGTTTTTT. The chain recombines TRBV7-9 with TRBJ2-2, with D maybe TRBD1 (5 bases). This CDR3 has 15 amino acids. Per the germline V gene, CDR1 is SEHNR and CDR2 is FQNEAQ (reference sequence). Trimming pared 1 base from V and 1 base from J, leaving 7 bases between.